Below, one TCR beta chain is given with its context. These data are taken from a study of blood T cell repertoires in COVID-19. Study details: Acute and convalescent COVID-19 samples came from the United States, Italy and Spain. In each case, the material was cDNA or gDNA derived from T cells, B-cell-depleted T cells, or PBMCs.

In the original analysis: Amplification from reference gene primers served as the basis for estimated nucleated cell counts. Profiling relied on immunoSEQ multiplex PCR, and the TCRdb table lists in-frame clones only, not all of them. Clonal size and the V and J genes are those of that table, whereas D and trimming came from the DNA. The sample records a few hundred thousand clones, 65% to 85% being singletons. This CDR3 region has 14 residues. The trim removed 7 bases at V and 4 bases at J, leaving 6 bases unmatched. Germline V gene sequence: CDR1 SNHLY, CDR2 FYNNEI. The clonotype originates from a human donor in a cohort sampled during active COVID-19. The V and J genes are TRBV2 and TRBJ2-5, with TRBD1 identical over 10 bases. Sequenced: peripheral blood. This chain's CDR3 is CASKRDRGSETQYF. In DNA form, the CDR3 reads TGTGCCAGCAAAAGGGACAGGGGATCAGAGACCCAGTACTTC.